The rows below give T cell receptor beta chains drawn from one sample of a study of regulatory T cells in long-lasting Graves disease. TCRdb itself ran the multiplex PCR reads through MiXCR, one entry per CDR3 protein. This table holds about 540,000 distinct CDR3 sequences, around an eighth found once. In addition, the sample was reused for a study of T cells in Graves' hyperthyroidism and ophthalmopathy.

The source material was peripheral blood mononuclear cells (PBMCs), sampled at new diagnosis, from a patient treated with antithyroid drugs. These receptors were obtained from a man in his thirties or forties with Graves disease. The conserved cysteine and the conserved F or W are not part of the CDR3 here. Each record gives: CDR3 protein, J gene, V gene.

CDR3 protein: ASSRSPYEQY; J gene: TRBJ2-7; V gene: TRBV2
CDR3 protein: ASSSVGQGEHQETQY; J gene: TRBJ2-5; V gene: TRBV5-4
CDR3 protein: ASSLWGRVGKETQY; J gene: TRBJ2-5; V gene: TRBV5-1
CDR3 protein: AWSVPRTSGRARETRY; J gene: TRBJ2-3; V gene: TRBV30
CDR3 protein: ASSSGQGLLGEQY; J gene: TRBJ2-7; V gene: TRBV11-2
CDR3 protein: ASSLLSIPTNEKLF; J gene: TRBJ1-4; V gene: TRBV11-2
CDR3 protein: ASSIEGKNTEAF; J gene: TRBJ1-1; V gene: TRBV19
CDR3 protein: ASSLATSGDTQY; J gene: TRBJ2-3; V gene: TRBV7-9
CDR3 protein: ASSPGISVGTDTQY; J gene: TRBJ2-3; V gene: TRBV18
CDR3 protein: ASSREGPNTGELF; J gene: TRBJ2-2; V gene: TRBV6-2/TRBV6-3
CDR3 protein: SAPGGGHTDTQY; J gene: TRBJ2-3; V gene: TRBV29-1
CDR3 protein: ASSLIRGGRLWYEQF; J gene: TRBJ2-1; V gene: TRBV11-1
CDR3 protein: ASSMVFGAGGSYEQY; J gene: TRBJ2-7; V gene: TRBV6-1
CDR3 protein: SVAGFNEQF; J gene: TRBJ2-1; V gene: TRBV29-1
CDR3 protein: ATEPGGGANTGELF; J gene: TRBJ2-2; V gene: TRBV24-1
CDR3 protein: SARGTGGGIFKNIQY; J gene: TRBJ2-4; V gene: TRBV20-1
CDR3 protein: ASSPTSRGAQETQY; J gene: -; V gene: TRBV18
CDR3 protein: ASSLASAYSYEQY; J gene: TRBJ2-7; V gene: TRBV5-1
CDR3 protein: SAQPQNTEAF; J gene: TRBJ1-1; V gene: TRBV20-1
CDR3 protein: ASSPQRSGHYNSPHH; J gene: TRBJ1-6; V gene: TRBV28